This T cell receptor beta chain was found in a study of shared T cell receptors in the human thymus. This CDR3 spans 14 amino acids. V gave up 2 bases and J gave up 5 bases; unmatched junction bases: 4. The V gene's germline CDR1 is SGHDT and CDR2 YYEEEE. Assay used: immunoSEQ multiplex PCR; TCRdb lists only in-frame clones, some missing. This table has fewer than 700,000 clones, roughly 88% appearing once. This sample also belongs to another study, concerning human thymus T cells. As that study records: Donation was from healthy Finnish infants who were having corrective surgery that addressed congenital heart defects. The source of the thymus tissue was resections taken during corrective heart surgery. Biased V and J segment usage appeared in thymus and peripheral blood. Thymic repertoires from unrelated individuals overlapped highly, related research reported.

Sequenced input: thymocytes. The source is a boy in the first two years of life with a congenital heart defect. The chain employs TRBV5-6 and TRBJ2-1; 7 bases fit TRBD1. CDR3 coding DNA: TGTGCCAGCAGCTTCGACAGGGACCACAATGAGCAGTTCTTC. It codes for CASSFDRDHNEQFF. Based on the CDR3 plus reference TRBV5-6 and TRBJ2-1, the full variable domain is DAGVTQSPTHLIKTRGQQVTLRCSPKSGHDTVSWYQQALGQGPQFIFQYYEEEERQRGNFPDRFSGHQFPNYSSELNVNALLLGDSALYLCASSFDRDHNEQFFGPGTRLTVL.